This passage covers 2 T cell receptor beta chains from one sample sequenced in a study of cytomegalovirus exposure and HLA in healthy donors. The PCR employed 60 Vbeta primers together with 13 Jbeta primers. Sequencing used immunoSEQ multiplex PCR; TCRdb keeps in-frame clones, though not all of them. Of approximately 160,000 clones in the sample, around 80% are singletons; the top ten hold 4.5% to 5.5%. Material: PBMCs. The receptors originated from a woman between 50 and 59 years old in good health and CMV-seropositive.

J is TRBJ2-3 and V is TRBV9; 7 nucleotides match TRBD1. Trimming took 3 bases from V and 0 from J; bases not matched to a gene: 4. CDR3 length: 15 residues. The V gene's germline CDR1 is SGDLS and CDR2 YYNGEE. CDR3 bases: TGTGCCAGCAGCGCGAGGGGGCCTAGCACAGATACGCAGTATTTT. It yields the protein CASSARGPSTDTQYF.

J is TRBJ1-2 and V is TRBV18, with TRBD1 as a possible D gene (5 bases). Between the trimmed V and J ends, which lost 8 bases and 4 bases, there was a span of 20 bases. Germline loops: CDR1 KGHSH, CDR2 LQKENI. The CDR3 has 15 residues. This CDR3 is CASLNGAETLYGYTF. The DNA for the CDR3 is TGTGCCAGCCTTAATGGGGCAGAGACTCTCTATGGCTACACCTTC.